Presented here are 8 T cell receptor beta chains from one specimen sequenced in a study of shared clonotypes between healthy human individuals. Repertoires were generated with immunoSEQ multiplex PCR, while TCRdb's copy carries only in-frame clones and drops some. In the table there are some 530,000 clones, over 70% of which are singletons. Source material: PBMCs. The source is a middle-aged woman in good health. Some clones in this sample may be carry-over from other donors' samples.

Remarks on this clone: A single base separates this from a much larger clone, so it may be a read error. The gene calls are TRBV7-3 and TRBJ2-1, with TRBD2 matching over 8 bases. CDR1 is SGHTA and CDR2 is FQGTGA in the germline V gene. This CDR3 is built from 16 residues. CDR3 sequence: CDSSLVPAGDDNEQFF. The CDR3 DNA is TGTGACAGCAGCTTAGTTCCAGCGGGGGACGACAATGAGCAGTTCTTC. The whole variable domain, filled in from reference TRBV7-3 and TRBJ2-1, reads GAGVSQTPSNKVTEKGKYVELRCDPISGHTALYWYRQSLGQGPEFLIYFQGTGAADDSGLPNDRFFAVRPEGSVSTLKIQRTERGDSAVYLCDSSLVPAGDDNEQFFGPGTRLTVL.

CDR3 amino acids: CASSQRLGQPQHF. In nucleotides, the CDR3 is TGCGCCAGCAGCCAAAGGCTAGGACAGCCCCAGCATTTT. This chain joins TRBV4-3 and TRBJ1-5, with no clear D. Per germline, CDR1 LGHNA and CDR2 YSLEER. The V end lost 2 bases, the J end lost 7 bases, and 9 bases lay between the germline ends. This CDR3 is built from 13 residues.

This chain connects TRBV5-1 to TRBJ2-6; TRBD1 or TRBD2 may be the D gene (6 bases each). The CDR3 extends over 15 amino acids. Per the germline V gene, CDR1 is SGHRS and CDR2 is YFSETQ. V lost 1 base and J lost 2, with 7 bases in between. In DNA form, the CDR3 reads TGCGCCAGCAGCTTGAGGGGGGCTGGGGCCAACGTCCTGACTTTC. Its translation: CASSLRGAGANVLTF.

This clone was seen once. The chain uses TRBV5-4 and TRBJ2-3, with D possibly being TRBD1 (6 bases). The V gene's germline CDR1 is SGHNT and CDR2 YYREEE (reference sequence). The CDR3 spans 15 residues. V was clipped by 3 bases and J by 2 bases, with 13 bases between them. The CDR3 nucleotides read TGTGCCAGCAGCTGGGGGCAGGTAGACACAGATACGCAGTATTTT. Translating gives CASSWGQVDTDTQYF. Using reference TRBV5-4 and TRBJ2-3 for the parts outside the CDR3, the full variable domain is ETGVTQSPTHLIKTRGQQVTLRCSSQSGHNTVSWYQQALGQGPQFIFQYYREEENGRGNFPPRFSGLQFPNYSSELNVNALELDDSALYLCASSWGQVDTDTQYFGPGTRLTVL.

The rearrangement links TRBV29-1 to TRBJ2-7; D possibly uses TRBD1 or TRBD2 (5 bases each). Trimming pared 4 bases from V and 2 bases from J, leaving 12 bases between. The CDR3 has 13 amino acids. Germline assignment: CDR1 SQVTM and CDR2 ANQGSEA. The CDR3 DNA follows: TGCAGCGTTGGGGGACGGGACCCCTACGAGCAGTACTTC. This encodes CSVGGRDPYEQYF.

The chain uses TRBV29-1 and TRBJ1-2; possible D gene TRBD1, 6 bases. The CDR3 totals 15 residues. Looked up from germline, CDR1 is SQVTM and CDR2 is ANQGSEA. V dropped 0 bases and J dropped 6 bases, with 17 bases sitting between them. CDR3 nucleotide sequence: TGCAGCGTTGAAGATCTGAAGAGGGGGTGGGATGGCTACACCTTC. Encoded protein: CSVEDLKRGWDGYTF.

This sequence joins TRBV7-2 and TRBJ2-5; TRBD2 matches 9 bases. V shed 1 base and J 9 bases; nucleotides not matched to a gene: 6. The CDR3 is made up of 14 amino acids. CDR1 and CDR2 (germline): SGHTA, FQGNSA. CDR3 nucleotide sequence: TGTGCCAGCAGCTTAGAGGTAGCGGGAGAACCCCAGTACTTC. Translation gives CASSLEVAGEPQYF.

As to this clone: This sequence is one base from a far larger clone and is likely a read error. In the same sample, other DNA sequences code for this CDR3. The chain combines TRBV25-1 with TRBJ2-7; 9 bases align to TRBD1. From germline, CDR1 is MGHDK and CDR2 SYGVNS. The CDR3 has 18 amino acids. The CDR3 region has the DNA TGTGCCAGCAGTGACCTGCCCCCGGGACAGGGTTTGCCCTACGAGCAATACTTC. Protein product: CASSDLPPGQGLPYEQYF.